The 26 T cell receptor beta chains below all came from one sample that was sequenced in a study of T cell responses to AZD1222 COVID-19 vaccine. Here immunoSEQ multiplex PCR was the method, and the copy in TCRdb shows in-frame clones only, minus some. In the table there are 150,000 or so clones, roughly nine tenths of which are singletons. Sequenced here: peripheral blood, sampled on day 0 of AZD1222 vaccination. The source is an adult in good health.

J is TRBJ2-1 and V is TRBV9; 8 bases align to TRBD2. CDR3 size: 17 residues. Germline assignment: CDR1 SGDLS and CDR2 YYNGEE. Losses at the gene ends were 3 bases for V and 8 bases for J; bases not matched to a gene: 16. CDR3 sequence (DNA): TGTGCCAGCAGCGCCAACGCCGGGACTAGGGGAGGGTATGAGCAGTTCTTC. This codes for CASSANAGTRGGYEQFF.

This sequence joins TRBV7-6 and TRBJ1-1; 7 bases agree with TRBD1. The trim removed 3 bases at V and 3 bases at J, leaving 7 bases unmatched. Germline values: CDR1 SGHVS, CDR2 FNYEAQ. The length of the CDR3 is 15 residues. The CDR3 bases are TGTGCCAGCAGCTTTAGGGACAGTTTCGACACTGAAGCTTTCTTT. This translates into CASSFRDSFDTEAFF.

This clone was seen only once. This sequence joins TRBV7-2 and TRBJ2-5; the match to TRBD2 covers 8 bases. From germline, CDR1 is SGHTA and CDR2 FQGNSA. This CDR3 comprises 15 residues. The ends lost 5 bases at V and 5 bases at J; junction bases unmatched: 10. In DNA, the CDR3 is TGTGCCAGCAGCGCTCGACGGGGGGGTGAGGAGACCCAGTACTTC. As protein: CASSARRGGEETQYF. Full variable domain (missing parts from reference TRBV7-2 and TRBJ2-5): GAGVSQSPSNKVTEKGKDVELRCDPISGHTALYWYRQSLGQGLEFLIYFQGNSAPDKSGLPSDRFSAERTGGSVSTLTIQRTQQEDSAVYLCASSARRGGEETQYFGPGTRLLVL.

J is TRBJ1-2 and V is TRBV15; D gene unclear. V was cut by 5 bases and J by 3 bases, with 10 bases left in between. The CDR3 is 13 residues long. Per the germline V gene, CDR1 is LNHNV and CDR2 is YYDKDF (reference sequence). CDR3 coding DNA: TGTGCCACCAGCGTCCGGGGATACTATGGCTACACCTTC. Its protein is CATSVRGYYGYTF.

The rearrangement links TRBV27 to TRBJ1-2; TRBD1 matches at 7 bases. The CDR3 is made up of 14 amino acids. The V and J ends lost 2 bases and 3 bases, in that order; junction bases with no gene match: 3. The germline V gene has CDR1 MNHEY and CDR2 SMNVEV (reference sequence). In DNA form, the CDR3 reads TGTGCCAGCAGTTTAGGCAGGGGGGACTATGGCTACACCTTC. It translates to CASSLGRGDYGYTF.

The chain recombines TRBV2 with TRBJ2-6; D unclear. Trimming cost V 3 bases and J 2 bases, with 8 bases left between them. This CDR3 has 15 amino acids. CDR1 and CDR2 from the germline V gene are SNHLY and FYNNEI. The CDR3 here is CASSDNPPGANVLTF. CDR3 in DNA: TGTGCCAGCAGTGATAACCCCCCTGGGGCCAACGTCCTGACTTTC.

This chain's CDR3 is CASSSDRERSPLHF. CDR3 coding DNA: TGTGCCAGCAGCTCGGACAGGGAGAGATCACCCCTCCACTTT. J is TRBJ1-6 and V is TRBV7-8; TRBD1 agrees at 8 bases. Germline CDR1 SGHVS, CDR2 FQNEAQ. Trimming took 4 bases from V and 10 from J; bases not matched to a gene: 6. The CDR3 runs 14 residues. Supplemented by reference TRBV7-8 and TRBJ1-6, the full variable domain reads GAGVSQSPRYKVAKRGQDVALRCDPISGHVSLFWYQQALGQGPEFLTYFQNEAQLDKSGLPSDRFFAERPEGSVSTLKIQRTQQEDSAVYLCASSSDRERSPLHFGNGTRLTVT.

A remark on this clone: The junction departs from the called germline gene at one end, perhaps through a read error. The chain is built from TRBV5-1 and TRBJ1-5; tentative D call: TRBD1 (5 bases). The CDR3 covers 14 residues. Germline CDR1 reads SGHRS; CDR2 reads YFSETQ. This CDR3 is CARSLGGVNQPQHF. In DNA, the CDR3 is TGCGCCCGCAGCTTGGGGGGGGTCAATCAGCCCCAGCATTTT.

This clone has just a few counts. The rearrangement links TRBV30 to TRBJ1-3; perhaps TRBD1 as D (5 bases). The germline V gene has CDR1 GTSNPN and CDR2 SVGIG (reference sequence). V lost 5 bases and J 0 bases, leaving 11 bases between the germline ends. The CDR3 contains 14 residues. CDR3 nucleotides: TGTGCCTGGTCAAGGGACCTCTCTGGAAACACCATATATTTT. As protein: CAWSRDLSGNTIYF.

Worth noting for this clone: In the same sample, other DNA sequences code for this CDR3. V is TRBV7-9 and J is TRBJ1-1, with a tentative D call TRBD1 (5 bases). The length of the CDR3 is 14 residues. V was cut by 5 bases and J by 1 base, with 11 bases left in between. Germline CDR1 reads SEHNR; CDR2 reads FQNEAQ (reference sequence). The CDR3 DNA is TGTGCCAGCAGCCTGACGACAGCGAACACTGAAGCTTTCTTT. It translates to CASSLTTANTEAFF. Full variable domain (missing parts from reference TRBV7-9 and TRBJ1-1): DTGVSQNPRHKITKRGQNVTFRCDPISEHNRLYWYRQTLGQGPEFLTYFQNEAQLEKSRLLSDRFSAERPKGSFSTLEIQRTEQGDSAMYLCASSLTTANTEAFFGQGTRLTVV.

The chain couples TRBV7-2 to TRBJ2-3; TRBD1 matches 8 bases. Germline V lookup: CDR1 SGHTA, CDR2 FQGNSA. CDR3 length: 15 residues. The V segment lost 6 bases and the J segment 6 bases; nucleotides outside the gene matches: 11. In nucleotides, the CDR3 is TGTGCCAGCAGTTTTGGACAGGGCATCGTGGATACGCAGTATTTT. Translation gives CASSFGQGIVDTQYF. The full variable domain, its missing parts supplied by reference TRBV7-2 and TRBJ2-3, is GAGVSQSPSNKVTEKGKDVELRCDPISGHTALYWYRQSLGQGLEFLIYFQGNSAPDKSGLPSDRFSAERTGGSVSTLTIQRTQQEDSAVYLCASSFGQGIVDTQYFGPGTRLTVL.

J is TRBJ2-1 and V is TRBV19; D remains ambiguous. This CDR3 region has 13 residues. The ends were cut back, 3 bases at V and 7 bases at J, with 10 bases in the middle. Germline assignment: CDR1 LNHDA and CDR2 SQIVND (reference sequence). This CDR3 reads CASSINIDNEQFF. The CDR3, as DNA: TGTGCCAGTAGTATCAATATAGATAATGAGCAGTTCTTC.

This clone appeared once. The gene calls are TRBV27 and TRBJ2-5; D is perhaps TRBD1 (6 bases). The germline V gene encodes CDR1 MNHEY and CDR2 SMNVEV (reference sequence). Trimming removed 3 bases at V and 5 bases at J, with 16 bases between. The CDR3 spans 15 residues. The CDR3 coding sequence is TGTGCCAGCAGTTTGTCTCAGGGGAAGAGGGAGACCCAGTACTTC. Its protein product is CASSLSQGKRETQYF.

The V call is TRBV4-3, the J call TRBJ2-7, with no clear D. Germline assignment: CDR1 LGHNA and CDR2 YSLEER. The CDR3 is 14 residues long. V shed 4 bases and J shed 3 bases, with 13 bases lying between them. The CDR3 loop reads CASSRMGSNYEQYF. The CDR3 DNA sequence: TGCGCCAGCAGCCGCATGGGTTCGAACTACGAGCAGTACTTC.

The chain uses TRBV6-5 and TRBJ2-7; 15 bases line up with TRBD2. V was pared by 7 bases and J by 7 bases, with 8 bases of the junction left unmatched. The CDR3 consists of 15 residues. Per germline, CDR1 MNHEY and CDR2 SVGAGI. CDR3 protein: CASTGTSGGRWEQYV. The CDR3 DNA is TGTGCCAGCACCGGGACTAGCGGGGGGCGCTGGGAGCAGTACGTC.

This chain connects TRBV21-1 to TRBJ1-5; the table names TRBD1, a call not compared with the DNA. TRBV21-1 is tagged as a pseudogene. The CDR3 covers 17 residues. For the CDR3, the DNA is TGTGCCAGCAGCAAAAAAGGACAGGTTTATAGCAATCAGCCCCAGCATTTT. This sequence encodes CASSKKGQVYSNQPQHF.

The chain uses TRBV5-1 and TRBJ2-3; 8 positions match TRBD2. V was clipped by 5 bases and J by 2 bases; unmatched bases: 10. Germline V gene data show CDR1 as SGHRS and CDR2 as YFSETQ. The CDR3 has 16 residues. Here the CDR3 reads CASRSGSGGLTDTQYF. CDR3 coding DNA: TGCGCCAGCAGGAGCGGGAGTGGGGGACTCACAGATACGCAGTATTTT.

The chain employs TRBV6-5 and TRBJ1-1, with 9 bases matching TRBD1. The junction had 8 bases not matched to a gene; V was cut back by 6 bases and J by 6 bases. Germline CDR1 reads MNHEY; CDR2 reads SVGAGI. The CDR3 runs 14 residues. The CDR3 sequence is CASSRTGEGAEAFF. The CDR3 region has the DNA TGTGCCAGCAGCCGGACAGGGGAAGGAGCTGAAGCTTTCTTT.

The DNA for the CDR3 is TGTGCCAGCAGCGTAGATAGACCGGACGTAACCGGGGAGCTGTTTTTT. Residues: CASSVDRPDVTGELFF. The chain employs TRBV9 and TRBJ2-2; D unresolved. The V gene lost 0 bases and the J gene lost 5 bases, with 14 bases spanning the gap. The germline V gene encodes CDR1 SGDLS and CDR2 YYNGEE. This CDR3 has 16 residues.

The rearrangement links TRBV6-5 to TRBJ1-1; D is ambiguous. The V gene's germline CDR1 is MNHEY and CDR2 SVGAGI. V was shortened by 2 bases and J by 0 bases, with 10 bases between the two germline ends. The CDR3 runs 15 residues. The CDR3 is CASSYSDVLNTEAFF. The DNA of the CDR3 is TGTGCCAGCAGTTACAGCGACGTTCTGAACACTGAAGCTTTCTTT.

This sequence joins TRBV30 and TRBJ2-5; TRBD2 is a possible D gene (7 bases). This CDR3 is built from 14 residues. V lost 4 bases and J lost 5, with 17 bases in between. Germline assignment: CDR1 GTSNPN and CDR2 SVGIG (reference sequence). The CDR3 here is CAWTPGGFDETQYF. In DNA form, the CDR3 reads TGTGCCTGGACCCCGGGGGGCTTCGACGAGACCCAGTACTTC.

V usage is TRBV3-1 (or the pseudogene TRBV3-2) and J usage is TRBJ1-2; the D is unclear. The V and J ends lost 4 bases and 4 bases respectively, with 19 bases between them. In germline, CDR1 is LGHDT, CDR2 YNNKEL (reference sequence). The CDR3 consists of 16 residues. The CDR3 spells CASSPGVGVPSYGYTF. The CDR3 nucleotides are TGTGCCAGCAGCCCGGGAGTAGGAGTACCTAGCTATGGCTACACCTTC.

The chain joins TRBV5-1 to TRBJ2-1, with D tentatively TRBD2 (5 bases). The germline V gene has CDR1 SGHRS and CDR2 YFSETQ. Trimming removed 3 bases from V and 8 bases from J, with 9 bases in between. This CDR3 region has 12 residues. The CDR3 reads CASSSGLHEQFF. The CDR3 nucleotides are TGCGCCAGCAGCTCCGGACTCCATGAGCAGTTCTTC.

This chain connects TRBV19 to TRBJ2-1; D uncertain. Trimming pared 4 bases from V and 0 bases from J, leaving 10 bases between. The CDR3 has 15 residues. The germline V gene encodes CDR1 LNHDA and CDR2 SQIVND (reference sequence). CDR3 region: CASSSQIRSYNEQFF. CDR3 DNA: TGTGCCAGTAGTAGTCAGATCCGCTCCTACAATGAGCAGTTCTTC.

The chain uses TRBV14 and TRBJ1-2; 10 nucleotides match TRBD1. V lost 3 bases to trimming and J lost 6 bases; unmatched junction nucleotides: 10. The CDR3 totals 16 residues. Germline CDR1 SGHDN, CDR2 FVKESK. CDR3 amino acids: CASSHLSPDRGHGYTF. The CDR3 region has the DNA TGTGCCAGCAGCCACTTATCTCCCGACAGGGGGCATGGCTACACCTTC.

The chain carries TRBV11-2 and TRBJ2-1; D call uncertain. This CDR3 is 15 amino acids long. V lost 3 bases and J 0 bases, leaving 9 bases between the germline ends. Germline CDR1 is SGHAT and CDR2 is FQNNGV. CDR3 in amino acids: CASSFQVDSYNEQFF. The CDR3 coding sequence is TGTGCCAGCAGCTTCCAGGTGGACTCCTACAATGAGCAGTTCTTC.